Presented here are 25 T cell receptor beta chains from one specimen sequenced in a study of T cell repertoires in cytomegalovirus infection. The antigens these receptors bind are not known. TCRdb re-analysed the reads in MiXCR, keeping a single row per CDR3 protein. Among about 570,000 distinct CDR3 sequences listed, 40% were seen once. The sample consisted of cultured PBMCs, taken from culture after CMV antigen stimulation. Every receptor here comes from a human donor in good health (CMV status not recorded). Some clones in this sample may be carry-over from other donors' samples.

The chain carries TRBV7-2 and TRBJ1-1; D unclear. Germline CDR1 SGHTA, CDR2 FQGNSA. The CDR3 extends over 12 amino acids. Deletions cut 1 base from V and 11 bases from J, with 11 bases between. In DNA form, the CDR3 reads TGTGCCAGCAGCTTAGTGGGCAGCGGGGCTTTCTTT. This sequence encodes CASSLVGSGAFF.

This clonotype was counted only a few times. V and J are TRBV7-2 and TRBJ2-1; D possibly matches TRBD1 or TRBD2 (5 bases each). CDR3 size: 13 residues. CDR1 and CDR2 (germline): SGHTA, FQGNSA. The V end was cut by 8 bases, the J end by 0 bases, with 8 bases between. The CDR3 loop is CASGTSSYNEQFF. CDR3 coding DNA: TGTGCCAGCGGGACGAGCTCCTACAATGAGCAGTTCTTC.

In this sample, this clonotype turned up a few times. The J gene is TRBJ2-2, the V gene TRBV7-6; D is perhaps TRBD1 (7 bases). The germline V gene has CDR1 SGHVS and CDR2 FNYEAQ. Trimming stripped 8 bases from V and 2 bases from J, with 18 bases between. This CDR3 has 16 amino acids. In DNA form, the CDR3 reads TGTGCCAGCCCCTGGCAGGGGGGAACCAACACCGGGGAGCTGTTTTTT. Translation gives CASPWQGGTNTGELFF.

This clonotype was seen just once. V and J are TRBV6-1 and TRBJ2-6; D might be TRBD2 (5 bases). The CDR3 consists of 15 residues. Germline V gene lookup returns CDR1 MNHNS and CDR2 SASEGT. With 3 bases removed from V and 2 bases from J, the gap between germline ends came to 8 bases. DNA of the CDR3: TGTGCCAGCAGTGAGAGGGTCACTGGGGCCAACGTCCTGACTTTC. It specifies CASSERVTGANVLTF.

J is TRBJ2-7 and V is TRBV4-2; D is unclear. Germline CDR1 and CDR2: LGHNA and YNFKEQ. The CDR3 loop spans 13 amino acids. Between the trimmed V and J ends, which lost 4 bases and 2 bases, there was a span of 9 bases. CDR3 loop: CASSRGDPYEQYF. DNA of the CDR3: TGTGCCAGCAGCCGAGGAGACCCCTACGAGCAGTACTTC.

The V gene is TRBV28, the J gene TRBJ2-1, with D possibly TRBD2 on 7 matching bases. There are 16 residues in the CDR3. The V end was cut by 4 bases, the J end by 7 bases, with 20 bases between. Looked up from germline, CDR1 is MDHEN and CDR2 is SYDVKM. This CDR3 reads CASSSPGGGRRNEQFF. In nucleotides, the CDR3 is TGTGCCAGCAGTTCGCCTGGGGGGGGGCGAAGGAATGAGCAGTTCTTC.

This clonotype appeared many times. The CDR3 DNA reads as TGTGCCAGCAGCTTGCAGGGATACGAGCAGTACTTC. It yields the protein CASSLQGYEQYF. The rearrangement uses TRBV7-2 and TRBJ2-7, with D tentatively TRBD1 (5 bases). Germline lookup yields CDR1 SGHTA and CDR2 FQGNSA. This CDR3 is 12 amino acids long. Trimming cost V 3 bases and J 4 bases, with 7 bases left between them.

The J gene is TRBJ2-7, the V gene TRBV6-1; D is possibly TRBD1 or TRBD2 (5 bases each). CDR1 MNHNS and CDR2 SASEGT come from the germline V gene. With 2 bases removed from V and 6 bases from J, the gap between germline ends came to 11 bases. The CDR3 totals 13 residues. This chain's CDR3 is CASSEIRDLEQYF. CDR3 DNA: TGTGCCAGCAGTGAAATAAGGGACCTCGAGCAGTACTTC.

This chain links TRBV7-2 with TRBJ2-2, with 9 bases that match TRBD2. The CDR3 is 14 residues long. Germline lookup yields CDR1 SGHTA and CDR2 FQGNSA. The V and J ends lost 2 bases and 6 bases, in that order; junction bases with no gene match: 1. CDR3 protein: CASSLLAGAGELFF. CDR3 DNA: TGTGCCAGCAGCTTATTAGCGGGGGCCGGGGAGCTGTTTTTT. Full variable domain (missing parts from reference TRBV7-2 and TRBJ2-2): GAGVSQSPSNKVTEKGKDVELRCDPISGHTALYWYRQSLGQGLEFLIYFQGNSAPDKSGLPSDRFSAERTGGSVSTLTIQRTQQEDSAVYLCASSLLAGAGELFFGEGSRLTVL.

The genes are TRBV2 and TRBJ1-4, with no clear D. V dropped 8 bases and J dropped 8 bases, with 12 bases sitting between them. The length of the CDR3 is 12 residues. Germline CDR1 is SNHLY and CDR2 is FYNNEI. The CDR3 protein is CASGSRQEKLFF. The CDR3, as DNA: TGTGCCAGCGGTTCGAGGCAGGAAAAACTGTTTTTT.

J is TRBJ2-5 and V is TRBV6-1, with D possibly called TRBD1 or TRBD2 (5 bases each). The CDR3 is 14 amino acids. Between the trimmed V and J ends, which lost 5 bases and 1 base, there was a span of 11 bases. Germline CDR1 MNHNS, CDR2 SASEGT. Here the CDR3 reads CASSMGRAQETQYF. The CDR3 bases are TGTGCCAGCAGTATGGGGCGGGCCCAAGAGACCCAGTACTTC.

The V gene is TRBV15, the J gene TRBJ2-7; 11 bases line up with TRBD2. With V trimmed by 3 bases and J by 4 bases, 11 bases remained unmatched. This CDR3 is 17 amino acids long. Germline CDR1 LNHNV, CDR2 YYDKDF (reference sequence). The CDR3 region has the DNA TGTGCCACCAGCAGGGGCCCCCTAGCGGGAGGCCCGTACGAGCAGTACTTC. Translating gives CATSRGPLAGGPYEQYF.

Here the CDR3 reads CASSLGLAGFDEQYF. The CDR3 nucleotides are TGTGCCAGCAGTCTCGGACTAGCGGGGTTTGACGAGCAGTACTTC. The chain links TRBV7-2 to TRBJ2-7, with 12 bases matching TRBD2. Germline V gene sequence: CDR1 SGHTA, CDR2 FQGNSA. The CDR3 is made up of 15 amino acids. The trim removed 6 bases at V and 5 bases at J, leaving 8 bases unmatched.

The chain employs TRBV7-8 and TRBJ2-3; 10 bases are shared with TRBD2. V lost 5 bases and J lost 1; bases outside the gene matches: 9. Germline CDR1 and CDR2: SGHVS and FQNEAQ. The CDR3 totals 17 residues. The chain's CDR3 is CASSRTRTSGGTDTQYF. The CDR3 bases are TGTGCCAGCAGCCGAACCCGGACTAGCGGAGGCACAGATACGCAGTATTTT.

The sample holds a few counts of this clonotype. The chain carries TRBV7-6 and TRBJ2-1, with 9 bases aligning to TRBD2. The CDR3 totals 15 residues. The germline CDR1 and CDR2 sequences are SGHVS and FNYEAQ. The trim removed 5 bases at V and 9 bases at J, leaving 11 bases unmatched. CDR3 protein: CASSPTRSGSTEQFF. The CDR3 DNA reads as TGTGCCAGCAGCCCTACCCGTAGCGGGAGCACTGAGCAGTTCTTC.

The CDR3 protein is CASSARLSQETQYF. As DNA, the CDR3 is TGCGCCAGCAGCGCCCGGTTGAGTCAAGAGACCCAGTACTTC. The chain recombines TRBV5-1 with TRBJ2-5; D gene ambiguous. V was pared by 4 bases and J by 2 bases, with 12 bases between. The CDR3 sequence is 14 residues long. The germline V gene encodes CDR1 SGHRS and CDR2 YFSETQ.

The V gene is TRBV7-6, the J gene TRBJ2-1; no definite D call. V lost 5 bases, J lost 8 bases, and 4 bases lay in between. Germline V CDR1 and CDR2: SGHVS, FNYEAQ. There are 10 residues in the CDR3. The CDR3: CASSTYEQFF. CDR3 coding DNA: TGTGCCAGCAGCACCTATGAGCAGTTCTTC. Together with reference TRBV7-6 and TRBJ2-1, the CDR3 gives the full variable domain: GAGVSQSPRYKVTKRGQDVALRCDPISGHVSLYWYRQALGQGPEFLTYFNYEAQQDKSGLPNDRFSAERPEGSISTLTIQRTEQRDSAMYRCASSTYEQFFGPGTRLTVL.

This sequence joins TRBV5-1 and TRBJ1-2; tentative D call: TRBD1 (5 bases). Per germline, CDR1 SGHRS and CDR2 YFSETQ. The ends were cut back, 4 bases at V and 8 bases at J, with 18 bases in the middle. CDR3 length: 14 amino acids. In nucleotides, the CDR3 is TGCGCCAGCAGCACGGACACGACGTTGAGGGGCTACACCTTC. Amino acid sequence: CASSTDTTLRGYTF. The full variable domain, completed using reference TRBV5-1 and TRBJ1-2, is KAGVTQTPRYLIKTRGQQVTLSCSPISGHRSVSWYQQTPGQGLQFLFEYFSETQRNKGNFPGRFSGRQFSNSRSEMNVSTLELGDSALYLCASSTDTTLRGYTFGSGTRLTVV.

The chain links TRBV2 to TRBJ2-5, with D possibly being TRBD2 (6 bases). CDR3 length: 12 amino acids. Germline CDR1 and CDR2: SNHLY and FYNNEI. Trimming left V 7 bases short and J 5 bases short, with 11 bases between. The CDR3 region is CASTGETETQYF. The CDR3 bases are TGTGCCAGCACGGGGGAGACGGAGACCCAGTACTTC.

This clonotype was counted between two and nine times. This CDR3 reads CASLKPRESSYEQYF. The CDR3 coding sequence is TGTGCCAGCCTTAAGCCGCGGGAGAGCTCCTACGAGCAGTACTTC. The rearrangement uses TRBV2 and TRBJ2-7; 7 nucleotides agree with TRBD2. V dropped 8 bases and J dropped 0; count of bases not matched to a gene: 10. The CDR3 is made up of 15 amino acids. Germline-derived CDR1 and CDR2 are SNHLY and FYNNEI.

This chain uses TRBV20-1 with TRBJ2-5; 7 nucleotides agree with TRBD2. Germline V gene lookup returns CDR1 DFQATT and CDR2 SNEGSKA (reference sequence). CDR3 length: 13 residues. CDR3 in amino acids: CSLASRGGETQYF. DNA of the CDR3: TGCAGCTTAGCCTCCCGGGGAGGGGAGACCCAGTACTTC.

The V call is TRBV6-5, the J call TRBJ1-1; 7 bases fit TRBD1. The CDR3 covers 14 residues. V lost 6 bases to trimming and J lost 1 base; unmatched junction nucleotides: 5. Germline lookup yields CDR1 MNHEY and CDR2 SVGAGI. For the CDR3, the DNA is TGTGCCAGCAGGACCAGGGGGTGGAACACTGAAGCTTTCTTT. As protein: CASRTRGWNTEAFF.

In this sample, this clonotype turned up a few times. V and J are TRBV11-2 and TRBJ2-1; TRBD2 matches 10 bases. Per the germline V gene, CDR1 is SGHAT and CDR2 is FQNNGV. There are 16 residues in the CDR3. J gave up 10 bases and V 5 bases, and 14 bases lay outside the gene matches. CDR3 loop: CASSHSSGSFSEEQFF. The CDR3 DNA is TGTGCCAGCAGCCATTCTAGCGGGAGTTTTTCAGAAGAGCAGTTCTTC.

This chain uses TRBV2 with TRBJ2-2, with D hard to call. Germline CDR1 and CDR2: SNHLY and FYNNEI. V dropped 1 base and J dropped 7 bases, with 1 base sitting between them. The CDR3 loop spans 11 amino acids. DNA of the CDR3: TGTGCCAGCAGTGAAGTCGGGGAGCTGTTTTTT. This sequence encodes CASSEVGELFF. The full variable domain, its missing parts supplied by reference TRBV2 and TRBJ2-2, is EPEVTQTPSHQVTQMGQEVILRCVPISNHLYFYWYRQILGQKVEFLVSFYNNEISEKSEIFDDQFSVERPDGSNFTLKIRSTKLEDSAMYFCASSEVGELFFGEGSRLTVL.

The chain uses TRBV6-1 and TRBJ1-5; 12 bases are a match to TRBD1. V trimming: 4 bases; J trimming: 6 bases; junction bases outside the gene matches: 7. Germline V lookup: CDR1 MNHNS, CDR2 SASEGT. The CDR3 is 16 amino acids. The CDR3 here is CASSASGTGGGQPQHF. CDR3 DNA: TGTGCCAGCAGTGCCTCTGGGACAGGGGGCGGTCAGCCCCAGCATTTT.